This entry describes one T cell receptor (beta chain). Two negative PCRs, clearance, or symptom resolution were required of recovered Cohort 3 donors. In the original analysis: Amplification of reference gene primers was used by the study to estimate nucleated cell counts. TCRdb keeps only in-frame clones here, not all; method: immunoSEQ multiplex PCR. V and J calls and clone size are those listed in that table; D and trimming were worked out from the DNA. The sample contains approximately 120,000 clones, around 83% of which appear only once. The record originates from a study of blood T cell repertoires in COVID-19. The CDR3 is made up of 18 amino acids. Germline CDR1 reads SNHLY; CDR2 reads FYNNEI. V dropped 6 bases and J dropped 2; count of bases not matched to a gene: 13.

This chain uses TRBV2 with TRBJ2-1; 10 positions match TRBD2. Source material: PBMCs or T cells enriched from blood (not recorded which). This receptor was obtained from a young man who had recovered from COVID-19. In DNA, the CDR3 is TGTGCCAGCAGGGGACTTGGGCCGAGCGGGGGGGCCTACAATGAGCAGTTCTTC. Translated, it gives CASRGLGPSGGAYNEQFF.